A selection of T cell receptor beta chains follows, all from one sample in a study of human thymus T cells. The method was immunoSEQ multiplex PCR; TCRdb's version includes in-frame clones alone and lacks a portion of them. The table has roughly 120,000 clones, 90% to 95% seen once. The sequenced sample was thymus tissue. Receptors originate from a boy younger than two with a congenital heart defect but otherwise immunologically healthy. Each CDR3 is given with its conserved first and last residue. A D gene is named only where the DNA matches it firmly. Clone size appears in some rows only: once, few, many, or a class for an expanded clone.

j_call | v_call | clone_size | d_call | cdr3_nt | cdr3_aa
TRBJ1-1 | TRBV7-6 | once | TRBD1 | TGTGCCAGCAGCTCTCGGACAGGGGAGAACACTGAAGCTTTCTTT | CASSSRTGENTEAFF
TRBJ2-3 | TRBV6-5 | . | . | TGTGCCAGCAGTAAGGGAACTACAGATACGCAGTATTTT | CASSKGTTDTQYF
TRBJ2-7 | TRBV5-1 | . | . | TGCGCCAGCAGCGAAGGAGACGGAAATCTCACCTACGAGCAGTACTTC | CASSEGDGNLTYEQYF
TRBJ2-7 | TRBV7-9 | . | TRBD2 | TGTGCCAGCAGCTCTAGCGGGGGGCCCCACGAGCAGTACTTC | CASSSSGGPHEQYF
TRBJ2-6 | TRBV30 | . | . | TGTGCCTGGGGACTATCTGGGGCCAACGTCCTGACTTTC | CAWGLSGANVLTF
TRBJ2-5 | TRBV2 | . | . | TGTGCCAGCGTGGGAAACCAAGAGACCCAGTACTTC | CASVGNQETQYF
TRBJ1-2 | TRBV5-8 | . | . | TGTGCCAGCAGCTGTAGCCGAGATGGCTACACCTTC | CASSCSRDGYTF
TRBJ1-2 | TRBV4-3 | once | . | TGCGCCAGCAGCCAAGATTCAGAACTGGCCTATGGCTACACCTTC | CASSQDSELAYGYTF
TRBJ2-7 | TRBV12-5 | . | . | TGTGCTAGTGGTTTGGTCCCCAGGGATAAGACCTACGAGCAGTACTTC | CASGLVPRDKTYEQYF
TRBJ2-3 | TRBV5-1 | . | TRBD2 | TGCGCCAGCAGCTTGACAGGGAGAGATGCTAGCGGGGGCCGGGCCTACACAGATACGCAGTATTTT | CASSLTGRDASGGRAYTDTQYF
TRBJ2-2 | TRBV11-2 | . | . | TGTGCCAGCAGCCCAGTCAGGGTGGGGACCGGGGAGCTGTTTTTT | CASSPVRVGTGELFF
TRBJ2-3 | TRBV4-3 | . | TRBD2 | TGCGCCAGCAGCCAAGAGTTAGCGGGGAGCACAGATACGCAGTATTTT | CASSQELAGSTDTQYF
TRBJ2-4 | TRBV5-1 | few | . | TGCGCCAGCAGGGCCCACTTCGATCACAAGGTGGGCAGGAACATTCAGTACTTC | CASRAHFDHKVGRNIQYF
TRBJ1-1 | TRBV4-1 | few | TRBD1 | TGCGCCAGCAGCCATCCCCGCAAGGACAGGGAAGAAGCTTTCTTT | CASSHPRKDREEAFF
TRBJ2-2 | TRBV6-6 | . | . | TGTGCCAGCAGTAGCAGGACCGGGGAGCTGTTTTTT | CASSSRTGELFF
TRBJ1-1 | TRBV20-1 | . | . | TGCAGTGCTAGTAGGGGATGGGTCTTT | CSASRGWVF
TRBJ2-7 | TRBV5-6 | . | TRBD1 | TGTGCCAGCAGCTTGGTCGGACAGGGGGACTACGAGCAGTACTTC | CASSLVGQGDYEQYF
TRBJ2-7 | TRBV27 | . | . | TGTGCCAGCAGTTTAAAGAGACAGGTGACCTACGAGCAGTACTTC | CASSLKRQVTYEQYF
TRBJ1-4 | TRBV15 | . | . | TGTGCCACCAGGGAAGGGATATCTAATGAAAAACTGTTTTTT | CATREGISNEKLFF
TRBJ2-7 | TRBV2 | . | TRBD1 | TGTGCCAGTCTCCGGGACAGAGCATACGAGCAGTACTTC | CASLRDRAYEQYF
TRBJ2-3 | TRBV7-9 | . | . | TGTGCCAGCAGCTTTAAGGACACAGATACGCAGTATTTT | CASSFKDTDTQYF
TRBJ1-4 | TRBV2 | once | TRBD1 | TGTGCCAGCAGTGAAGCCCGAGGTGGGACAGGAGAGAAGAATGAAAAACTGTTTTTT | CASSEARGGTGEKNEKLFF
TRBJ1-2 | TRBV7-2 | . | . | TGTGCCAGCAGCTTAGATTCCGAGGTCGGCTACACCTTC | CASSLDSEVGYTF
TRBJ2-1 | TRBV7-3 | . | TRBD2 | TGTGCCAGCAGCTTAGGTGGGCTAGCGGGGCCCAATGAGCAGTTCTTC | CASSLGGLAGPNEQFF
TRBJ2-7 | TRBV5-6 | . | TRBD2 | TGTGCCAGCAGCCCCGGAGCGGGGGGGCAGAGGGAGCAGTACTTC | CASSPGAGGQREQYF
TRBJ1-3 | TRBV28 | . | . | TGTGCCAGCAGTCCAGAGGAGGGGGAGAATAAGGGAAACACCATATATTTT | CASSPEEGENKGNTIYF
TRBJ2-1 | TRBV27 | once | . | TGTGCCAGCAGTTCCCCGAGACTAGGGTCCTACAATGAGCAGTTCTTC | CASSSPRLGSYNEQFF
TRBJ2-3 | TRBV28 | . | . | TGTGCCAGCAGTTTCAGGGATCGCACAGATACGCAGTATTTT | CASSFRDRTDTQYF
TRBJ2-7 | TRBV19 | once | . | TGTGCCAGTAGTATCCAGGAGCAGTACTTC | CASSIQEQYF
TRBJ2-5 | TRBV6-5 | . | TRBD1 | TGTGCCAGCACCCCGGACAGGACCTACCAAGAGACCCAGTACTTC | CASTPDRTYQETQYF